These 7 T cell receptor beta chains were all obtained from the same sample, sequenced in a study of cytomegalovirus exposure and HLA in healthy donors. The PCR contained 60 Vbeta and 13 Jbeta primers. Sequencing used immunoSEQ multiplex PCR; TCRdb keeps in-frame clones, though not all of them. The sample carries about 200,000 clones, around 84% recorded once. The sequenced sample was PBMCs. Receptors were obtained from a woman between 18 and 30 years old in good health and CMV-seronegative.

V is TRBV6-1 and J is TRBJ1-2, with 8 bases identical to TRBD1. This CDR3 is built from 13 residues. Germline CDR1 reads MNHNS; CDR2 reads SASEGT. The trim removed 5 bases at V and 8 bases at J, leaving 7 bases unmatched. This CDR3 is CASSSEDRGGYTF. In DNA form, the CDR3 reads TGTGCCAGCAGTTCTGAAGACAGGGGCGGCTACACCTTC.

This chain connects TRBV5-1 to TRBJ2-1; 8 bases fit TRBD2. The CDR3 spans 15 residues. Germline V gene data show CDR1 as SGHRS and CDR2 as YFSETQ. Trimming at V came to 0 bases and at J to 6 bases, leaving 5 bases not matched to a gene. The CDR3 here is CASSLGLAGPNEQFF. Written as DNA, the CDR3 is TGCGCCAGCAGCTTGGGGCTAGCGGGTCCCAATGAGCAGTTCTTC.

The chain links TRBV6-1 to TRBJ1-5, with D perhaps TRBD1 (5 bases). Between the trimmed V and J ends, which lost 3 bases and 6 bases, there was a span of 12 bases. The CDR3 sequence is 14 residues long. Germline lookup yields CDR1 MNHNS and CDR2 SASEGT. This chain's CDR3 is CASSDWGQAQPQHF. CDR3 DNA sequence: TGTGCCAGCAGTGATTGGGGCCAGGCTCAGCCCCAGCATTTT.

Regarding this clone: The junction does not match germline at one end; this may be a read error. The chain uses TRBV7-9 and TRBJ2-7; 7 positions agree with TRBD1. This CDR3 has 17 amino acids. Germline V gene lookup returns CDR1 SEHNR and CDR2 FQNEAQ (reference sequence). This chain's CDR3 is CSSSLVPTGPHYYEQYF. The DNA of the CDR3 is TGTTCCAGCAGCTTAGTTCCGACAGGGCCACACTACTACGAGCAGTACTTC.

V is TRBV10-2 and J is TRBJ1-4, with D perhaps TRBD1 (6 bases). Germline V lookup: CDR1 WSHSY, CDR2 SAAADI. V lost 5 bases to trimming and J lost 6 bases, with 16 bases between them. CDR3 size: 15 residues. CDR3 nucleotide sequence: TGCGCCAGCAGTTTCCAGGGAGGGGGTGATGAAAAACTGTTTTTT. This encodes CASSFQGGGDEKLFF.

The V and J genes are TRBV19 and TRBJ1-2, with unresolved D. The CDR3 totals 14 residues. Trimming took off 4 bases at V and 4 bases at J, with 13 bases between the two ends. CDR1 is LNHDA and CDR2 is SQIVND in the germline V gene (reference sequence). The chain's CDR3 is CASSTPQAIYGYTF. The CDR3 coding sequence is TGTGCCAGTAGTACCCCTCAGGCCATCTATGGCTACACCTTC.

V and J are TRBV5-1 and TRBJ2-7, with TRBD1 matching over 11 bases. Losses at the gene ends were 4 bases for V and 6 bases for J; bases not matched to a gene: 12. The germline V gene has CDR1 SGHRS and CDR2 YFSETQ. This CDR3 is built from 16 residues. This chain's CDR3 is CASSRSDRGPGSEQYF. The CDR3 nucleotides read TGCGCCAGCAGCCGCTCGGACAGGGGGCCAGGGAGCGAGCAGTACTTC. The whole variable domain, filled in from reference TRBV5-1 and TRBJ2-7, reads KAGVTQTPRYLIKTRGQQVTLSCSPISGHRSVSWYQQTPGQGLQFLFEYFSETQRNKGNFPGRFSGRQFSNSRSEMNVSTLELGDSALYLCASSRSDRGPGSEQYFGPGTRLTVT.